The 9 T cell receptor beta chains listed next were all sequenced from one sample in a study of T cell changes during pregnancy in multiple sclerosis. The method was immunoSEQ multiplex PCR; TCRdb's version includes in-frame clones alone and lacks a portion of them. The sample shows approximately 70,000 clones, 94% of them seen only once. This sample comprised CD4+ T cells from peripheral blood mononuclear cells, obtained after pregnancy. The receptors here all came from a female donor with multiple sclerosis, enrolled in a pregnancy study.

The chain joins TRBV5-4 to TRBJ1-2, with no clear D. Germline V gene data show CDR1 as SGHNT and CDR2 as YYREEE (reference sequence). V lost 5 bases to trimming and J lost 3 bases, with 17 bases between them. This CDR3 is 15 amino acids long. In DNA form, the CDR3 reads TGTGCCAGCAGACGATTCGGGGATTCGGACTATGGCTACACCTTC. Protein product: CASRRFGDSDYGYTF.

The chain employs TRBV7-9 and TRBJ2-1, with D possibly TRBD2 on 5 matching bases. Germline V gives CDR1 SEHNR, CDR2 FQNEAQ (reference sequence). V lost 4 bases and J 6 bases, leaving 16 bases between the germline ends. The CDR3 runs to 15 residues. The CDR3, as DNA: TGTGCCAGCAGCTCCACCTGGAGGAAGGGCAATGAGCAGTTCTTC. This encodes CASSSTWRKGNEQFF.

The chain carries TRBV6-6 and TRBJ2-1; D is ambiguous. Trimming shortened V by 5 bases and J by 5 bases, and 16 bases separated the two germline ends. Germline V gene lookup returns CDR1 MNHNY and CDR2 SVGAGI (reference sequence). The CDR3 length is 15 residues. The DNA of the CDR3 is TGTGCCAGCAGTGATCCGGGTTTTTCTGACAATGAGCAGTTCTTC. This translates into CASSDPGFSDNEQFF.

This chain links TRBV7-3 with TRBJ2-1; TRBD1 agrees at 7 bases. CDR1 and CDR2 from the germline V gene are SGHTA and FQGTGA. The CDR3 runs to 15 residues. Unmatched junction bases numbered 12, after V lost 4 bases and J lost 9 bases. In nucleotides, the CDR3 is TGTGCCAGCAGCTCGACAGGGATCTTAGGGGGTGAGCAGTTCTTC. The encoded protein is CASSSTGILGGEQFF.

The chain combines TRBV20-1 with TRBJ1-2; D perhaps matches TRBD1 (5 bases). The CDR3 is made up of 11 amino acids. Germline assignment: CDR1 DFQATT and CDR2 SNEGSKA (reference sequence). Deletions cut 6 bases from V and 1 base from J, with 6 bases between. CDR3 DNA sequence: TGCAGTGCCGGGGGTAACTATGGCTACACCTTC. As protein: CSAGGNYGYTF.

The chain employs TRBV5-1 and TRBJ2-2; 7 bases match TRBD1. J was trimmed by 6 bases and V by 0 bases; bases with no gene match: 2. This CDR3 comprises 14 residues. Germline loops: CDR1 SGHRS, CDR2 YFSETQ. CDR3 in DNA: TGCGCCAGCAGCTTGGAAGACAGGGCCGGGGAGCTGTTTTTT. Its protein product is CASSLEDRAGELFF.

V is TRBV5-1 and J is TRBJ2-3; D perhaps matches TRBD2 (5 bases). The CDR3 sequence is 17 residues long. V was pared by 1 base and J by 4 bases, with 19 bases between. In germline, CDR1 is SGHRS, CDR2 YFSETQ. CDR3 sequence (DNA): TGCGCCAGCAGCTTGTGGGGTTTCCGGGGTCCAGCAGATACGCAGTATTTT. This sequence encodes CASSLWGFRGPADTQYF.

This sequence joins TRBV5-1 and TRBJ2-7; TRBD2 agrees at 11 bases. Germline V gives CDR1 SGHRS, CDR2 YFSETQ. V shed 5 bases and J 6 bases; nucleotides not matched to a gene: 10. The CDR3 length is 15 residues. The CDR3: CASRPTGLAGFEQYF. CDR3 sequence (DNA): TGCGCCAGCAGACCGACAGGACTAGCGGGCTTCGAGCAGTACTTC.

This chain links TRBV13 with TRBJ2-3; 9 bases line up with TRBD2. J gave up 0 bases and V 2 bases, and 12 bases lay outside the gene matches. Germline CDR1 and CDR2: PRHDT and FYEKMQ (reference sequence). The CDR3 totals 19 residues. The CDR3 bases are TGTGCCAGCAGCTTATACGAGAGAAAAAGCGGGAGGAGCACAGATACGCAGTATTTT. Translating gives CASSLYERKSGRSTDTQYF.